This T cell receptor beta chain was obtained from a study of T cells after yellow fever vaccination. About the study: Preparation of the low-cell-number fractions used SMART-Seq v4 Ultra Low Input. Study-level results: Booster samples showed a return of most primary-vaccination clones (around 96% CD4, approximately 88% CD8). Sorted repertoires could include abundant contaminating clonotypes from bulk cells.

Notes on this clonotype: What it binds is unknown.

5'RACE template switching produced TCR cDNA carrying a universal primer site and UMIs. Using its own MiXCR run on the 5' RACE reads, TCRdb lists one record per CDR3 protein. The sample shows about 170,000 distinct CDR3 sequences, approximately 10% of them seen only once. In germline, CDR1 is SGHVS, CDR2 FQNEAQ. This CDR3 has 12 amino acids. Trimming pared 3 bases from V and 11 bases from J, leaving 11 bases between. Sequenced material: CD8+ T cells sorted from PBMCs, taken 15 days after the yellow fever booster vaccination. The TCR originated in a man aged 18-30 years who received the YFV17D yellow fever vaccine. The chain is built from TRBV7-8 and TRBJ2-1; TRBD1 might be the D (5 bases). In nucleotides, the CDR3 is TGTGCCAGCAGCTTCAACAGGCACCAGCAGTTCTTC. It translates to CASSFNRHQQFF. The full variable domain, its missing parts supplied by reference TRBV7-8 and TRBJ2-1, is GAGVSQSPRYKVAKRGQDVALRCDPISGHVSLFWYQQALGQGPEFLTYFQNEAQLDKSGLPSDRFFAERPEGSVSTLKIQRTQQEDSAVYLCASSFNRHQQFFGPGTRLTVL.